The 25 T cell receptor beta chains reported below all come from one sample, sequenced in a study of T cells in Graves' hyperthyroidism and ophthalmopathy. Amplification of TCR beta CDR3 regions was performed using RNA transcripts as template. The TCR CDR3 was amplified in a first-round RT-PCR using the HTBI primer set. TCRdb fed the multiplex PCR reads into MiXCR, producing one record per CDR3 protein. Seen here are nearly 600,000 distinct CDR3 sequences, approximately 15% observed once, and the top ten hold under 7%. The sequencing input was blood. The receptors were sampled from a woman in her thirties with Graves' hyperthyroidism that later progressed to Graves' ophthalmopathy.

This clonotype came up many times. This sequence joins TRBV5-1 and TRBJ1-1; D may be TRBD1 (5 bases). Germline V gives CDR1 SGHRS, CDR2 YFSETQ. The CDR3 has 13 amino acids. Between the trimmed V and J ends, which lost 1 base and 4 bases, there was a span of 8 bases. CDR3: CASSLLGGTEAFF. The DNA of the CDR3 is TGCGCCAGCAGCTTGCTTGGGGGCACTGAAGCTTTCTTT.

This clonotype turned up a few times. The rearrangement uses TRBV3-1 and TRBJ2-7; TRBD2 is a possible D gene (5 bases). Germline CDR1 LGHDT, CDR2 YNNKEL (reference sequence). Between the trimmed V and J ends, which lost 2 bases and 5 bases, there was a span of 13 bases. The CDR3 sequence is 14 residues long. The CDR3 loop reads CASSQTHGNHEQYF. CDR3 DNA sequence: TGTGCCAGCAGCCAAACTCACGGGAATCACGAGCAGTACTTC.

The chain is built from TRBV9 and TRBJ2-7, with 7 bases identical to TRBD2. V shed 5 bases and J 6 bases; nucleotides not matched to a gene: 11. Germline V gene lookup returns CDR1 SGDLS and CDR2 YYNGEE. This CDR3 has 14 amino acids. CDR3: CASSSASGRSEQYF. The CDR3, as DNA: TGTGCCAGCAGTTCGGCTAGCGGACGCTCCGAGCAGTACTTC.

The V call is TRBV10-3, the J call TRBJ2-7; TRBD1 matches 11 bases. The CDR3 spans 18 residues. Trimming cost V 5 bases and J 6 bases; bases outside gene matches: 18. Germline CDR1 is ENHRY and CDR2 is SYGVKD. The CDR3 coding sequence is TGTGCCATCAGTAACCCGGGACAGGGGGTCGGCGGCCCTCTCGAGCAGTACTTC. Residues: CAISNPGQGVGGPLEQYF.

This clonotype was observed many times. The chain couples TRBV7-9 to TRBJ1-3; D is uncertain. Germline assignment: CDR1 SEHNR and CDR2 FQNEAQ (reference sequence). CDR3 length equals 15 residues. V lost 1 base and J lost 0, with 7 bases in between. CDR3 coding DNA: TGTGCCAGCAGCTTAGTCCCAGACTCTGGAAACACCATATATTTT. Its protein is CASSLVPDSGNTIYF. Variable domain in full (rest from reference TRBV7-9 and TRBJ1-3): DTGVSQNPRHKITKRGQNVTFRCDPISEHNRLYWYRQTLGQGPEFLTYFQNEAQLEKSRLLSDRFSAERPKGSFSTLEIQRTEQGDSAMYLCASSLVPDSGNTIYFGEGSWLTVV.

The chain has TRBV6-2 or TRBV6-3 and TRBJ2-5; D unclear. The CDR3 is made up of 19 amino acids. Germline CDR1 is MNHEY and CDR2 is SVGEGT. Trimming stripped 8 bases from V and 5 bases from J, with 33 bases between. The CDR3 spells CASGDAPPASPGKRETQYF. As DNA, the CDR3 is TGTGCCAGCGGCGACGCCCCCCCAGCCTCTCCGGGCAAGAGGGAGACCCAGTACTTC.

This clonotype was counted only a few times. The rearrangement joins TRBV5-1 to TRBJ2-7; TRBD2 matches 8 bases. The CDR3 extends over 16 amino acids. CDR1 SGHRS and CDR2 YFSETQ come from the germline V gene. Trimming removed 4 bases from V and 0 bases from J; junction bases left unmatched: 9. The CDR3 region has the DNA TGCGCCAGCAGCGAACGACTAGCGTTTAGCTCCTACGAGCAGTACTTC. It codes for CASSERLAFSSYEQYF.

The J gene is TRBJ2-2, the V gene TRBV3-1; tentatively, D is TRBD2 (7 bases). CDR1 and CDR2 from the germline V gene are LGHDT and YNNKEL (reference sequence). This CDR3 comprises 15 residues. With 2 bases removed from V and 6 bases from J, the gap between germline ends came to 13 bases. The CDR3 reads CASSQRRGRAGELFF. CDR3 nucleotides: TGTGCCAGCAGCCAAAGGAGGGGGAGGGCCGGGGAGCTGTTTTTT.

This clonotype appeared many times. The chain couples TRBV12-3 or TRBV12-4 to TRBJ1-5, with a possible D match to TRBD1 (6 bases). The germline V and J ends were trimmed by 3 bases and 4 bases, with 10 bases remaining between them. The CDR3 has 14 amino acids. The CDR3 DNA reads as TGTGCCAGCAGTTTCACTCAGGGGAATCAGCCCCAGCATTTT. This translates into CASSFTQGNQPQHF.

This clonotype was seen at least ten times. The chain combines TRBV28 with TRBJ2-7; D gene ambiguous. The CDR3 contains 13 residues. Trimming left V 5 bases short and J 0 bases short, with 8 bases between. Germline-derived CDR1 and CDR2 are MDHEN and SYDVKM. CDR3 loop: CASSPLSSYEQYF. The DNA of the CDR3 is TGTGCCAGCAGTCCCCTGTCCTCCTACGAGCAGTACTTC.

The V gene is TRBV19, the J gene TRBJ1-5; maybe TRBD1 (5 bases). This CDR3 has 13 amino acids. Trimming shortened V by 1 base and J by 9 bases, and 10 bases separated the two germline ends. Per germline, CDR1 LNHDA and CDR2 SQIVND (reference sequence). CDR3 sequence (DNA): TGTGCCAGTAGTATAGGACAGCGCGGGCCCCAGCATTTT. Encoded protein: CASSIGQRGPQHF.

As for this clonotype: Given the absence of the conserved phenylalanine or tryptophan at the CDR3 end, a read error is likely. V usage is TRBV12-3 or TRBV12-4 and J usage is TRBJ2-1, with TRBD1 as a possible D gene (6 bases). The CDR3 consists of 13 residues. The CDR3 loop is CASSQRQDNEQFL. Here the CDR3 DNA reads TGTGCTAGCAGTCAACGACAGGACAATGAGCAGTTCCTC.

There are many counts of this clonotype. The J gene is TRBJ2-1, the V gene TRBV20-1; TRBD2 aligns across 8 bases. Germline CDR1 reads DFQATT; CDR2 reads SNEGSKA (reference sequence). V lost 5 bases to trimming and J lost 4 bases; unmatched junction nucleotides: 19. The CDR3 is 18 residues long. Written as DNA, the CDR3 is TGCAGTGCTGAGGGGTGGCGGGAGGCCTCTAAGGCATACAATGAGCAGTTCTTC. Protein sequence: CSAEGWREASKAYNEQFF.

The J gene is TRBJ2-2, the V gene TRBV25-1; 8 nucleotides line up with TRBD2. Germline CDR1 MGHDK, CDR2 SYGVNS. This CDR3 spans 15 amino acids. The junction had 5 bases not matched to a gene; V was cut back by 4 bases and J by 4 bases. This CDR3 reads CASSATGGSTGELFF. The DNA of the CDR3 is TGTGCCAGCAGTGCAACGGGAGGGAGCACCGGGGAGCTGTTTTTT.

This clonotype appeared many times. This chain's CDR3 is CASSFGTGGPPGTQYF. CDR3 coding DNA: TGTGCCAGCAGCTTCGGGACAGGGGGCCCCCCCGGGACCCAGTACTTC. J is TRBJ2-5 and V is TRBV7-2; the match to TRBD1 covers 12 bases. Germline V gives CDR1 SGHTA, CDR2 FQGNSA. The CDR3 spans 16 residues. J lost 7 bases, V lost 3 bases, and 9 bases had no gene match.

This clonotype occurred many times. V and J are TRBV20-1 and TRBJ1-2, with 8 bases matching TRBD1. After removal of 7 bases from V and 3 bases from J, the junction contained 13 bases not matched to a gene. CDR3 length equals 15 residues. Germline V lookup: CDR1 DFQATT, CDR2 SNEGSKA (reference sequence). The CDR3 spells CSVPAKQGGDYGYTF. For the CDR3, the DNA is TGCAGTGTCCCCGCAAAACAGGGGGGCGACTATGGCTACACCTTC.

This sequence joins TRBV4-1 and TRBJ1-2; the D is unclear. V gave up 0 bases and J gave up 0 bases, with 11 bases separating them. The germline V gene has CDR1 MGHRA and CDR2 YSYEKL. The CDR3 runs to 16 residues. CDR3 bases: TGCGCCAGCAGCCAAGAAGGTACTGAAGCTAACTATGGCTACACCTTC. Translated, it gives CASSQEGTEANYGYTF.

This clonotype was seen at least ten times. The genes are TRBV6-1 and TRBJ2-5, with TRBD1 identical over 7 bases. Looked up from germline, CDR1 is MNHNS and CDR2 is SASEGT. V lost 1 base and J lost 1; bases outside the gene matches: 9. CDR3 length: 17 residues. This CDR3 reads CASSEGPLTGVQETQYF. As DNA, the CDR3 is TGTGCCAGCAGTGAAGGCCCCCTTACAGGGGTCCAAGAGACCCAGTACTTC.

This clonotype occurred many times. The chain couples TRBV6-1 to TRBJ2-1; a possible D gene is TRBD2 (6 bases). Trimming left V 8 bases short and J 4 bases short, with 21 bases between. Per the germline V gene, CDR1 is MNHNS and CDR2 is SASEGT. The CDR3 length is 16 residues. CDR3 in DNA: TGTGCCAGCGGGATCCTTCCGACTAGGCCGTACAATGAGCAGTTCTTC. Translating gives CASGILPTRPYNEQFF.

This clonotype was observed at least ten times. The chain has TRBV7-3 and TRBJ2-1; a weak D match, TRBD1 (6 bases). Germline V gene sequence: CDR1 SGHTA, CDR2 FQGTGA. This CDR3 region has 13 residues. V was shortened by 5 bases and J by 7 bases, with 12 bases between the two germline ends. The CDR3 DNA follows: TGTGCCAGCAGCACAGGGAGTACGAATGAGCAGTTCTTC. Translation: CASSTGSTNEQFF.

The rearrangement joins TRBV10-3 to TRBJ1-1; unclear D gene. The CDR3 spans 13 residues. V dropped 5 bases and J dropped 3 bases, with 10 bases sitting between them. Germline CDR1 is ENHRY and CDR2 is SYGVKD. CDR3 DNA: TGTGCCATCAGTTCCGGTGGGGACACTGAAGCTTTCTTT. It encodes CAISSGGDTEAFF.

Only a few counts were recorded for this clonotype. The gene calls are TRBV4-1 and TRBJ1-4, with 10 bases identical to TRBD1. J was trimmed by 6 bases and V by 4 bases; bases with no gene match: 8. Germline V CDR1 and CDR2: MGHRA, YSYEKL. The length of the CDR3 is 16 residues. Written as DNA, the CDR3 is TGCGCCAGCAGCCTACAGCCGGGGACAGGGGATGAAAAACTGTTTTTT. It codes for CASSLQPGTGDEKLFF.

This clonotype was counted many times. This chain uses TRBV2 with TRBJ1-1; 8 nucleotides line up with TRBD1. The CDR3 runs to 13 residues. V dropped 9 bases and J dropped 6; count of bases not matched to a gene: 9. From germline, CDR1 is SNHLY and CDR2 FYNNEI. The CDR3 bases are TGTGCCAGACCACCGGGACAGGTATCTGAAGCTTTCTTT. Protein product: CARPPGQVSEAFF.

V is TRBV4-1 and J is TRBJ2-5; TRBD2 matches 7 bases. CDR1 is MGHRA and CDR2 is YSYEKL in the germline V gene. This CDR3 contains 17 residues. Trimming removed 0 bases from V and 5 bases from J; junction bases left unmatched: 12. For the CDR3, the DNA is TGCGCCAGCAGCCAAGAGGAGCGGGATGGGTTCAGGGAGACCCAGTACTTC. Translating it yields CASSQEERDGFRETQYF.

Ten or more counts support this clonotype. The chain joins TRBV24-1 to TRBJ2-2, with 10 bases aligning to TRBD2. Trimming removed 3 bases from V and 4 bases from J; junction bases left unmatched: 4. The CDR3 has 16 amino acids. Germline CDR1 reads KGHDR; CDR2 reads SFDVKD. CDR3 nucleotide sequence: TGTGCCACCAGTGATCCCAGCGGGAGGGCCACCGGGGAGCTGTTTTTT. Translating gives CATSDPSGRATGELFF.